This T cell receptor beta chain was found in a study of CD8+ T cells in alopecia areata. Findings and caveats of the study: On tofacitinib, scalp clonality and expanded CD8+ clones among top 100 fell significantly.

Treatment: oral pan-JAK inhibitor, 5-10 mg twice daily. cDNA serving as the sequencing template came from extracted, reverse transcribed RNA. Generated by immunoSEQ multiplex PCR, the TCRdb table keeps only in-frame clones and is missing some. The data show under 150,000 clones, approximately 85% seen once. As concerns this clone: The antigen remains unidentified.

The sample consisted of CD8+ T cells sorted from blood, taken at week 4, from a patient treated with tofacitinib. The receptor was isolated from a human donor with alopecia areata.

The CDR3 DNA reads TGTGCCAGCAGCCCTCAGGGGGCCAGTGAGCAGTTCTTC. Protein sequence: CASSPQGASEQFF. V and J are TRBV6-6 and TRBJ2-1; TRBD1 aligns across 8 bases. J gave up 9 bases and V 6 bases, and 7 bases lay outside the gene matches. CDR3 length: 13 amino acids. Germline CDR1 and CDR2: MNHNY and SVGAGI (reference sequence).